This TCR beta chain was found in a study of beta chain features in type 1 diabetes. About the study: Regarding age, gender and cell yields, patients proved similar to healthy donors. Findings and caveats of the study: Sequencing the cDNA could make cells with high TCR expression show up more than they should. Shorter templates might be favored by PCR, and equally so in patients and in controls. Within the patient group, naive, central memory and Treg TCRB repertoires appeared more similar to each other than within healthy donors. Among all four CD4+ subsets, Type 1 diabetes patients had TCRB CDR3s that were moderately but significantly shorter.

This CDR3 is 15 amino acids long. Germline CDR1 MGHRA, CDR2 YSYEKL. V lost 1 base and J lost 4, with 11 bases in between. Expressed TCRB transcripts were sequenced because the entire RNA isolate underwent reverse transcription. Data came from immunoSEQ multiplex PCR; TCRdb stores just in-frame clones and leaves some out. The data show 95,000 to 150,000 clones, around 17% seen once. On this clone: Its specificity is not known.

V is TRBV4-1 and J is TRBJ1-5; D possibly corresponds to TRBD1 (6 bases). Input material: central memory CD4+ T cells from blood. The origin of this receptor is a man between 25 and 39 years old with type 1 diabetes. CDR3 residues: CASSQAQGNNQPQHF. The CDR3 coding sequence is TGCGCCAGCAGCCAAGCCCAGGGGAATAATCAGCCCCAGCATTTT.